This T cell receptor beta chain was sequenced in a study of T cells in localized non-small cell lung cancer. Study conclusions and caveats: Adjacent lung tissue had a median about 52 of the top 100 clones found in the tumor. Sequencing, confined to only one tumor region, leaves heterogeneity possible. Clonality peaked in uninvolved adjacent lung rather than tumor.

Note on this clone: Antigen: not known.

Clones were read by immunoSEQ multiplex PCR, and TCRdb kept only the in-frame ones, dropping some. The sample carries just under 20,000 clones, about 89% recorded once. The sequencing used peripheral blood, collected before any cancer treatment. The sequence derives from a man aged 35 to 69 with stage I lung adenocarcinoma.

For the CDR3, the DNA is TGCGCCAGCAGCCGAGGGGATACGCAGTATTTT. Encoded protein: CASSRGDTQYF. J is TRBJ2-3 and V is TRBV10-1; D might be TRBD2 (5 bases). V dropped 6 bases and J dropped 6 bases, with 7 bases sitting between them. CDR3 length equals 11 residues. CDR1 is WNHNN, CDR2 SYGVQD, per germline (reference sequence).